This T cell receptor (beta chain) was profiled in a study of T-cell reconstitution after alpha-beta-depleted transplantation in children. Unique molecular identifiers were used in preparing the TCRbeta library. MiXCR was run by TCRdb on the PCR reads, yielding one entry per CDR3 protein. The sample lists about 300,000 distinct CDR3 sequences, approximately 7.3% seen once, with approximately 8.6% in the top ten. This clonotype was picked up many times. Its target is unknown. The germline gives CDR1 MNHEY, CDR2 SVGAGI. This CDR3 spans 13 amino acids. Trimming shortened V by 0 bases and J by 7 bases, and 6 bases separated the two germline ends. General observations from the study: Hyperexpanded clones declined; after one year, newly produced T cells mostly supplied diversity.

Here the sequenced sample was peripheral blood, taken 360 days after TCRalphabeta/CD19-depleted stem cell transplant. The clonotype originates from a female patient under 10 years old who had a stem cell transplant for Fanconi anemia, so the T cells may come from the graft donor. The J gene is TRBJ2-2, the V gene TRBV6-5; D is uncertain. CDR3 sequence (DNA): TGTGCCAGCAGTTACTCGACGGTCGGGGAGCTGTTTTTT. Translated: CASSYSTVGELFF.